The table lists the clone carrying this TCR beta chain with many counts. What it recognizes is unknown. Template material for amplifying TCR beta CDR3 regions consisted of RNA transcripts. Carried out on the TCR CDR3, a first-round RT-PCR used the HTBI primer set. TCRdb re-called the multiplex PCR reads through MiXCR, storing one row per CDR3 protein. The table records 450,000 to 700,000 distinct CDR3 sequences, just over 45% of them present only once. This specimen comes from a study of T cells in Graves' hyperthyroidism and ophthalmopathy. General study points: Model output signaled ophthalmopathy a median roughly 6 months ahead of onset.

J lost 6 bases, V lost 6 bases, and 4 bases had no gene match. This CDR3 has 14 amino acids. This chain joins TRBV12-3 or TRBV12-4 and TRBJ1-5; 11 nucleotides agree with TRBD1. Sequenced sample: peripheral blood or thyroid tissue (not recorded which). The clonotype comes from an adult woman with Graves' disease, either hyperthyroidism or ophthalmopathy (not recorded which). This chain's CDR3 is CASRVGTGGQPQHF. For the CDR3, the DNA is TGTGCCAGCAGGGTTGGGACAGGGGGTCAGCCCCAGCATTTT.